The rows below give T cell receptor beta chains drawn from one sample of a study of T cell responses to AZD1222 COVID-19 vaccine. Data came from immunoSEQ multiplex PCR; TCRdb stores just in-frame clones and leaves some out. The top ten hold roughly 5% of the sample, which has about 160,000 clones, approximately 94% seen once. The input for sequencing was peripheral blood, taken 28 days after the second AZD1222 dose. These receptors came from an adult who received the AZD1222 COVID-19 vaccine. Both conserved end residues are part of each CDR3. A D gene is named only where the DNA matches it firmly. Clone size, where shown, is once, few, many, or a class for clones that have expanded.

J gene	V gene	clone size	D gene	CDR3 DNA	CDR3 protein
TRBJ1-4	TRBV5-1	-	-	TGCGCCAGCAGTTCAGAGGGATATAGAAATGAAAAACTGTTTTTT	CASSSEGYRNEKLFF
TRBJ2-3	TRBV24-1	-	TRBD1	TGTGCCACCAGTGATTTGGGGACAGGGCTCACAGATACGCAGTATTTT	CATSDLGTGLTDTQYF
TRBJ2-1	TRBV7-8	-	-	TGTGCCAGCAGCCGACGGGGCAGCGCAACCTACAATGAGCAGTTCTTC	CASSRRGSATYNEQFF
TRBJ2-7	TRBV7-8	-	-	TGTGCCAGCAGCTTAGGCCAGGGTATCCCCACCTACGAGCAGTACTTC	CASSLGQGIPTYEQYF
TRBJ2-3	TRBV15	once	-	TGTGCCACCAGCACTGGAAGGGAGACAGATACGCAGTATTTT	CATSTGRETDTQYF
TRBJ2-5	TRBV5-1	-	TRBD2	TGCGCCAGCAGCCGACTAGCGGGAGAAGAGACCCAGTACTTC	CASSRLAGEETQYF
TRBJ1-2	TRBV19	once	-	TGTGCCAGTAACACAGGGTCCTATGGCTACACCTTC	CASNTGSYGYTF
TRBJ1-2	TRBV10-2	-	-	TGCGCCAGCAGTCACCGGTCGGCGGAACTCTATGGCTACACCTTC	CASSHRSAELYGYTF
TRBJ2-1	TRBV6-6	-	-	TGTGCCAGCAGTTTCGCCAGGGAGCTAAACAATGAGCAGTTCTTC	CASSFARELNNEQFF
TRBJ1-3	TRBV5-1	-	-	TGCGCCAGCAGCTTAACTCTATCCGGAAACACCATATATTTT	CASSLTLSGNTIYF
TRBJ1-2	TRBV4-3	-	TRBD1	TGCGCCAGCAGCCAAGATACAGGGGCGGGGGTTAACTATGGCTACACCTTC	CASSQDTGAGVNYGYTF
TRBJ1-2	TRBV7-2	-	-	TGTGCCAGCAGCCGCGACTATGGCTACACCTTC	CASSRDYGYTF
TRBJ2-7	TRBV7-9	-	-	TGTGCCAGCAGCTTAAGCGGCGATACCTACGAGCAGTACTTC	CASSLSGDTYEQYF
TRBJ1-3	TRBV21-1	-	-	TGTGCCAGCAGCCGACAGGGTGGAAACACCATATATTTT	CASSRQGGNTIYF
TRBJ2-3	TRBV18	-	-	TGTGCCAGCTTAAACCTACAGGGTTCAGATACGCAGTATTTT	CASLNLQGSDTQYF
TRBJ2-7	TRBV28	-	TRBD1	TGTGCCAGCAGTTTTATTATGGGACAGGGGGTTTACGAGCAGTACTTC	CASSFIMGQGVYEQYF
TRBJ1-5	TRBV21-1	-	-	TGTGCCAGCAGCAAACCAGGGGAATTAAGGAATCAGCCCCAGCATTTT	CASSKPGELRNQPQHF
TRBJ2-7	TRBV6-5	-	TRBD2	TGTGCCAGCAAACGGACTAGCGCCAACCCTCGTTTC	CASKRTSANPRF
TRBJ2-2	TRBV27	-	-	TGTGCCAGCAGTTTGAGGGGGTACACCGGGGAGCTGTTTTTT	CASSLRGYTGELFF
TRBJ2-1	TRBV9	-	-	TGTGCCAGCAGCGCTAGGGAAGACAGCTCCTACAATGAGCAGTTCTTC	CASSAREDSSYNEQFF
TRBJ2-7	TRBV25-1	-	-	TGTGCCAGCAGTGCTAAAGCTGGGGACACTAGTTACCCCTACGAGCAGTACTTC	CASSAKAGDTSYPYEQYF
TRBJ2-3	TRBV7-2	-	TRBD2	TGTGCCAGCAGCTTAAATAGCGGGAGGACCACAGATACGCAGTATTTT	CASSLNSGRTTDTQYF
TRBJ1-2	TRBV7-9	-	TRBD1	TGTGCCAGCAGCTTAATGAGTACGGTCAGGGGGAATGGCTACACCTTC	CASSLMSTVRGNGYTF
TRBJ2-7	TRBV11-2	-	TRBD2	TGTGCCAGCAGCTCGTACACACTAGCGGGCCGCGCCTACGAGCAGTACTTC	CASSSYTLAGRAYEQYF
TRBJ2-7	TRBV18	-	TRBD1	TGTGCCAGCTCACCACCAGGGACAGGTGGTGAGCAGTACTTC	CASSPPGTGGEQYF
TRBJ2-7	TRBV7-6	-	TRBD1	TGTGCCAGCAGCTTACGGCCGGGACAGGGGCCGAACAGTCTCTACGAGCAGTACTTC	CASSLRPGQGPNSLYEQYF
TRBJ1-6	TRBV5-6	-	TRBD1	TGTGCCAGCAGCTCGACAGGGTTTGATTCACCCCTCCACTTT	CASSSTGFDSPLHF
TRBJ2-5	TRBV5-1	-	-	TGCGCCAGCAGCTTGCCGGTCCAAGAGACCCAGTACTTC	CASSLPVQETQYF
TRBJ2-2	TRBV9	-	-	TGTGCCAGCAGTAGAGCCCCGAACACCGGGGAGCTGTTTTTT	CASSRAPNTGELFF
TRBJ2-5	TRBV7-2	-	-	TGTGCCAGCAGCTTCGCAGGGGAAGAGACCCAGTACTTC	CASSFAGEETQYF
TRBJ1-1	TRBV3-1/TRBV3-2	once	-	TGTGCCAGCAGCCAAGAAGGTCAGGCGAACACTGAAGCTTTCTTT	CASSQEGQANTEAFF
TRBJ1-5	TRBV11-2	-	TRBD1	TGTGCCAGCAGCCGGGGACAGGGGCGCAATCAGCCCCAGCATTTT	CASSRGQGRNQPQHF
TRBJ2-5	TRBV6-5	-	TRBD2	TGTGCCAGCAATGGGCTAGCGGGGCAAGAGACCCAGTACTTC	CASNGLAGQETQYF
TRBJ2-3	TRBV27	-	TRBD2	TGTGCCAGCTATTCCATAGCGGGAGGAAAGTCAGATACGCAGTATTTT	CASYSIAGGKSDTQYF
TRBJ2-7	TRBV30	-	-	TGTGCCTGGAGTTTAGAATTGGGAGGGGGGGAGCAGTACTTC	CAWSLELGGGEQYF
TRBJ1-5	TRBV7-9	-	-	TGTGCCAGCAGCTTACAGGAACGGGATAAGGGGCAGCCCCAGCATTTT	CASSLQERDKGQPQHF
TRBJ1-2	TRBV19	-	-	TGTGCCAGTAGTGCCCTCTCTGTGACGGCAACCCTCTATGGCTACACCTTC	CASSALSVTATLYGYTF
TRBJ1-2	TRBV23-1	-	TRBD1	TGCGCCAGCAGTCAAAAGAGGGACAGGGCTGGCTACACCTTC	CASSQKRDRAGYTF
TRBJ1-1	TRBV7-6	-	-	TGTGCCAGCAGCTTGGATGCGGACAGCAAACGTGAAGCTTTCTTT	CASSLDADSKREAFF
TRBJ2-2	TRBV24-1	-	-	TGTGCCACCAGTGAAGGCACCGGGGAGCTGTTTTTT	CATSEGTGELFF
TRBJ2-5	TRBV6-6	-	TRBD1	TGTGCCAGCAGTTCCGACAGGGAACAAGAGACCCAGTACTTC	CASSSDREQETQYF
TRBJ1-2	TRBV30	-	-	TGTGCCTGGAGTGTGGGGACAAGGGGGTATGGCTACACCTTC	CAWSVGTRGYGYTF
TRBJ1-2	TRBV5-1	-	TRBD1	TGCGCCAGCAGCCTCGGACAGGGCGTCTATGGCTACACCTTC	CASSLGQGVYGYTF
TRBJ2-7	TRBV6-2/TRBV6-3	-	-	TGTGCCAGCAGTTACGTGTTAGTTGTCGAGCAGTACTTC	CASSYVLVVEQYF
TRBJ2-7	TRBV14	-	TRBD2	TGTGCCAGCAGCCCCCGTACTAGCGGGTACGAGCAGTACTTC	CASSPRTSGYEQYF
TRBJ1-1	TRBV19	-	-	TGTGCCAGTAGTATAGCTGAGAGGACGCAGGACAAAGCTTTCTTT	CASSIAERTQDKAFF
TRBJ1-2	TRBV27	-	-	TGTGCCAGCAGTTTATCGCATCCAGGGGCGAGTGGCTACACCTTC	CASSLSHPGASGYTF
TRBJ1-1	TRBV7-6	few	-	TGTGCCAGCAGCTTCCAGTCTTACACTGAAGCTTTCTTT	CASSFQSYTEAFF
TRBJ1-6	TRBV19	-	-	TGTGCCAGCGGAGCGCAGGGTAATTCACCCCTCCACTTT	CASGAQGNSPLHF
TRBJ1-6	TRBV27	-	TRBD1	TGTGCCAGCAGTGGGCGGGACAGTCTTAATTCACCCCTCCACTTT	CASSGRDSLNSPLHF
TRBJ1-2	TRBV6-5	-	TRBD1	TGTGCCAGCAGGAGGGGACAGGGTCTATATGGCTACACCTTC	CASRRGQGLYGYTF
TRBJ2-1	TRBV18	-	-	TGTGCCAGCTCACCTAAACTGGCAGGGAACAATGAGCAGTTCTTC	CASSPKLAGNNEQFF
TRBJ1-1	TRBV10-3	-	TRBD1	TGTGCCATCAGTGACAGGGGGGGAGACACTGAAGCTTTCTTT	CAISDRGGDTEAFF
TRBJ2-7	TRBV9	-	-	TGTGCCAGCAGCCCCGATGGGGATCCTTCCTACGAGCAGTACTTC	CASSPDGDPSYEQYF
TRBJ1-5	TRBV6-5	-	TRBD1	TGTGCCAGCAGAACCGACAGGGGTGCCAATCAGCCCCAGCATTTT	CASRTDRGANQPQHF
TRBJ2-5	TRBV4-1	-	TRBD2	TGCGCCAGCAGCCCCATCGGGAGGGCGCGAGAGACCCAGTACTTC	CASSPIGRARETQYF
TRBJ1-2	TRBV14	-	-	TGTGCCAGCAGCCAACATTTAGCGCAGTACTATGGCTACACCTTC	CASSQHLAQYYGYTF